This record covers a single T cell receptor beta chain. Vbeta (60) and Jbeta (13) primers were used in the PCR. Here immunoSEQ multiplex PCR was the method, and the copy in TCRdb shows in-frame clones only, minus some. This repertoire shows around 280,000 clones, 70% to 90% found once; its top ten account for about 2.5%. The record originates from a study of cytomegalovirus exposure and HLA in healthy donors. The J segment lost 8 bases and the V segment lost 4 bases, leaving 8 bases of the junction unmatched. Looked up from germline, CDR1 is LNHDA and CDR2 is SQIVND (reference sequence). The CDR3 extends over 17 amino acids.

The sequencing sample was made of PBMCs. The chain has TRBV19 and TRBJ2-1, with 16 bases fitting TRBD2. The clonotype comes from a woman aged 18-29 years in good health and CMV-seronegative. CDR3 region: CASSTPGLAGGMDEQFF. The CDR3 nucleotides are TGTGCCAGTAGTACACCGGGACTAGCGGGGGGGATGGATGAGCAGTTCTTC.